This record looks at one TCR beta chain sequence and its context. This record belongs to a study of blood T cell repertoires in COVID-19. Study at large: Researchers got acute and convalescent COVID-19 samples from the United States, Italy and Spain. Sample material is recorded as cDNA or gDNA derived from T cells, B-cell-depleted T cells, or PBMCs.

TCRdb's copy holds only in-frame clones and misses some; the assay was immunoSEQ multiplex PCR. The data show around 340,000 clones, with about 86% seen just once and roughly 4% held by the top ten. Individuals aged 18 to 89 years were recruited from about two dozen US areas. In assigning cohorts, the study relied on participant-reported clinical history. Germline-derived CDR1 and CDR2 are WNHNN and SYGVQD (reference sequence). CDR3 length equals 14 residues. V lost 2 bases, J lost 7 bases, and 13 bases lay in between. This chain links TRBV10-1 with TRBJ2-3, with D possibly being TRBD1 (5 bases). This TCR derives from a woman in her forties with acute COVID-19. The source material was PBMCs or T cells enriched from blood (not recorded which). This CDR3 reads CASSEPDIANTQYF. CDR3 DNA: TGCGCCAGCAGTGAGCCGGACATCGCCAATACGCAGTATTTT.